Listed here is a single T cell receptor (beta chain). Its target is unknown. The data stem from a study of radiotherapy plus CTLA-4 blockade in lung cancer. About the study: There were objective responses in 18% of patients, and around 30% had disease control. Study outcomes and limitations: Blood TCR clones of tumor origin expanded after radiotherapy plus ipilimumab.

Trimming cost V 10 bases and J 0 bases; bases outside gene matches: 5. The CDR3 sequence is 13 residues long. In germline, CDR1 is MNHEY, CDR2 SVGAGI. Profiled with immunoSEQ multiplex PCR; TCRdb holds only in-frame clones, not every one. The sample carries about 88,000 clones, roughly 70% recorded once. The material was peripheral blood, obtained from a patient treated with radiotherapy plus ipilimumab. The chain joins TRBV6-5 to TRBJ1-2; TRBD1 aligns across 7 bases. This receptor was obtained from a human donor with non-small cell lung cancer that progressed on radiotherapy plus ipilimumab. CDR3 sequence reads: CATRTGSNYGYTF. In DNA, the CDR3 is TGTGCCACCCGGACAGGTTCTAACTATGGCTACACCTTC.